This T cell receptor beta chain was recovered during a study of post-analysis software for immune sequencing data. Study-wide background: Relapsing-remitting, secondary progressive and progressive-relapsing multiple sclerosis courses were included. Findings and caveats of the study: Significantly decreased normalized Chao1 diversity was recorded for multiple sclerosis patients relative to controls. Higher frequency in patients than in controls was seen for roughly five TRBV segments, with TRBV5-6, TRBV5-1 and TRBV20-1 among them. Samples made in the same batch grouped tightly together by F measure.

The CDR3 spans 14 residues. Germline V gene lookup returns CDR1 MNHEY and CDR2 SVGAGI. The V and J ends lost 5 bases and 2 bases respectively, with 13 bases between them. Unique molecular identifiers tagged the TCR beta cDNA libraries. Each sample of about 0.95 to 10 million input T cells yielded around 500,000 cDNA molecules, so each molecule approximated one T cell. Via MiXCR, TCRdb re-called the PCR reads, giving one row per CDR3 protein. This sample has around 700,000 distinct CDR3 sequences, with 55% to 60% found just once. Turning to this clonotype: Its antigen is still unknown.

This chain uses TRBV6-5 with TRBJ2-7; the D gene is possibly TRBD1 (6 bases). The receptor was derived from a girl aged 2 to 9 with multiple sclerosis. Sequencing used blood. The CDR3 here is CASSEYRATYEQYF. Written as DNA, the CDR3 is TGTGCCAGCAGTGAATACAGGGCGACCTACGAGCAGTACTTC.